Presented here are 22 T cell receptor beta chains from one specimen sequenced in a study of regulatory T cells in long-lasting Graves disease. Time point defined: newly diagnosed GD, antithyroid drugs for less than 3 months. PBMC-derived RNA was used for the TCR library. iRepertoire HTBI primers and Arm-PCR of CDR3 regions built TCR beta libraries. TCRdb processed the multiplex PCR reads anew with MiXCR; each CDR3 protein has one entry. The sample consists of approximately 540,000 distinct CDR3 sequences, around 11% of them appearing once. The same data also went into a second study, on T cells in Graves' hyperthyroidism and ophthalmopathy.

The source material was peripheral blood mononuclear cells (PBMCs), sampled at new diagnosis, from a patient treated with antithyroid drugs. The receptor source for this set is a young woman with Graves disease.

There are many counts of this clonotype. The chain couples TRBV2 to TRBJ1-3, with D possibly matching TRBD1 (6 bases). The V gene lost 2 bases and the J gene lost 8 bases, with 13 bases spanning the gap. In germline, CDR1 is SNHLY, CDR2 FYNNEI. The CDR3 has 14 amino acids. CDR3 region: CASSEHRDRYTIYF. Here the CDR3 DNA reads TGTGCCAGCAGTGAACACAGGGACCGGTACACCATATATTTT.

Of note for this clonotype: Since a far larger clone is one base different, this is likely a read error. The genes are TRBV2 and TRBJ2-3; D not certain. The J call may be incorrect, as the DNA end agrees better with TRBJ2-5. Germline CDR1 is SNHLY and CDR2 is FYNNEI. The CDR3 is made up of 13 amino acids. In DNA, the CDR3 is TGTGCCAGCGGTGAAAATTATTTGGAGACCCAGTACTTC. It yields the protein CASGENYLETQYF.

This clonotype was detected ten times or more. The V gene is TRBV2, the J gene TRBJ1-1; weak D call: TRBD1 (6 bases). Trimming took 5 bases from V and 4 from J, leaving 14 bases between them. The CDR3 runs to 14 residues. Germline loops: CDR1 SNHLY, CDR2 FYNNEI. CDR3 coding DNA: TGTGCCAGCAGTTTGAGGGGGGGGGGCACTGAAGCTTTCTTT. Translating it yields CASSLRGGGTEAFF.

The sample holds many counts of this clonotype. This chain joins TRBV20-1 and TRBJ2-3; TRBD2 agrees at 7 bases. Germline CDR1 is DFQATT and CDR2 is SNEGSKA (reference sequence). The CDR3 is 13 amino acids. The V and J ends lost 5 bases and 6 bases, in that order; junction bases with no gene match: 8. CDR3 coding DNA: TGCAGTGCTCCTCCTCTAGCGGCCGATACGCAGTATTTT. It translates to CSAPPLAADTQYF.

In this sample, this clonotype turned up many times. The genes are TRBV7-8 and TRBJ1-2; D is unclear. From germline, CDR1 is SGHVS and CDR2 FQNEAQ. Trimming shortened V by 9 bases and J by 5 bases, and 19 bases separated the two germline ends. The CDR3 extends over 14 amino acids. The CDR3 DNA is TGTGCCAGTTCGTCCGGTTTCCAGAATTATGGCTACACCTTC. This codes for CASSSGFQNYGYTF.

Ten or more counts support this clonotype. The rearrangement uses TRBV6-2 or TRBV6-3 and TRBJ2-1; D unclear. V lost 1 base to trimming and J lost 5 bases, with 15 bases between them. Germline loops: CDR1 MNHEY, CDR2 SVGEGT. The CDR3 extends over 16 amino acids. CDR3 region: CASSYYDWRQNNEQFF. The CDR3 region has the DNA TGTGCCAGCAGTTACTACGACTGGCGGCAAAACAATGAGCAGTTCTTC.

This clonotype was detected only a few times. V and J are TRBV4-3 and TRBJ2-1; tentatively, D is TRBD1 (7 bases). The V end lost 4 bases, the J end lost 4 bases, and 11 bases lay between the germline ends. The CDR3 is made up of 14 amino acids. Per germline, CDR1 LGHNA and CDR2 YSLEER. CDR3 protein: CASSPRGQYNEQFF. Here the CDR3 DNA reads TGCGCCAGCAGCCCGCGGGGACAGTACAATGAGCAGTTCTTC.

This clonotype was counted ten times or more. The rearrangement links TRBV18 to TRBJ2-7, with 7 bases that match TRBD1. The CDR3 runs to 15 residues. CDR1 and CDR2 from the germline V gene are KGHSH and LQKENI. The ends lost 2 bases at V and 5 bases at J; junction bases unmatched: 9. CDR3 region: CASSPSRQGVNEQYF. CDR3 DNA: TGTGCCAGCTCACCATCGAGGCAGGGGGTAAACGAGCAGTACTTC.

This clonotype appeared a few times. The rearrangement joins TRBV4-1 to TRBJ2-7; the D gene is possibly TRBD1 (6 bases). From germline, CDR1 is MGHRA and CDR2 YSYEKL. This CDR3 region has 15 residues. Between the trimmed V and J ends, which lost 3 bases and 2 bases, there was a span of 14 bases. The CDR3 coding sequence is TGCGCCAGCAGCCATGGTCCCGGGACAACCTACGAGCAGTACTTC. Protein product: CASSHGPGTTYEQYF.

This clonotype was observed at least ten times. The chain is built from TRBV7-8 and TRBJ2-3; TRBD2 aligns across 11 bases. Trimming took 4 bases from V and 3 from J; bases not matched to a gene: 9. The CDR3 contains 17 residues. Germline CDR1 reads SGHVS; CDR2 reads FQNEAQ. CDR3: CASSSIPGTSGTDTQYF. DNA for the CDR3: TGTGCCAGCAGCTCGATACCCGGGACTAGCGGTACAGATACGCAGTATTTT.

The sample holds a few counts of this clonotype. This may be a read error, as it is one base from a much larger clone. The rearrangement links TRBV11-2 to TRBJ2-7, with unresolved D. This CDR3 has 13 residues. Germline V CDR1 and CDR2: SGHAT, FQNNGV. V was cut by 2 bases and J by 2 bases, with 7 bases left in between. The CDR3 sequence is CASSLLQTYEQYF. Here the CDR3 DNA reads TGTGCCAGCAGCTTATTACAGACCTACGAGCAGTACTTC.

This clonotype was detected ten times or more. The chain joins TRBV2 to TRBJ1-4; a weak D match, TRBD1 (5 bases). Germline assignment: CDR1 SNHLY and CDR2 FYNNEI. Trimming took 6 bases from V and 4 from J, leaving 12 bases between them. The CDR3 contains 14 residues. The CDR3 loop reads CASRYRGYNEKLFF. The CDR3 bases are TGTGCCAGCAGGTATAGGGGATATAATGAAAAACTGTTTTTT.

The chain recombines TRBV18 with TRBJ2-5; 7 bases are a match to TRBD2. Germline V gene data show CDR1 as KGHSH and CDR2 as LQKENI. V was pared by 4 bases and J by 0 bases, with 8 bases of the junction left unmatched. This CDR3 contains 16 residues. The CDR3 region is CASSRRASGNQETQYF. CDR3 nucleotide sequence: TGTGCCAGCTCACGGCGGGCTAGCGGCAACCAAGAGACCCAGTACTTC.

This sequence joins TRBV18 and TRBJ2-7; the D gene is possibly TRBD1 (6 bases). This CDR3 comprises 17 residues. The germline gives CDR1 KGHSH, CDR2 LQKENI. With 3 bases removed from V and 2 bases from J, the gap between germline ends came to 20 bases. CDR3 protein: CASSPAGLGTSPYEQYF. CDR3 nucleotides: TGTGCCAGCTCACCCGCAGGCCTGGGGACAAGTCCCTACGAGCAGTACTTC.

In its sample, this clonotype was seen a few times. The gene calls are TRBV20-1 and TRBJ1-2; 7 bases are shared with TRBD1. CDR3 length: 13 residues. Trimming at V came to 1 base and at J to 3 bases, leaving 2 bases not matched to a gene. Germline-derived CDR1 and CDR2 are DFQATT and SNEGSKA (reference sequence). Here the CDR3 DNA reads TGCAGTGCTAGAGTTGACAGGGACTATGGCTACACCTTC. It yields the protein CSARVDRDYGYTF.

There are many counts of this clonotype. The chain employs TRBV11-2 and TRBJ2-7, with 7 positions matching TRBD2. Germline CDR1 is SGHAT and CDR2 is FQNNGV. This CDR3 comprises 15 residues. After removal of 5 bases from V and 2 bases from J, the junction contained 9 bases not matched to a gene. CDR3 protein: CASSRPSGSAYEQYF. In DNA form, the CDR3 reads TGTGCCAGCAGCCGTCCTAGCGGTTCAGCCTACGAGCAGTACTTC.

About this clonotype itself: This sequence may be a read error, since a much larger clone differs from it by one base. The gene calls are TRBV5-1 and TRBJ1-1, with TRBD1 matching over 7 bases. Germline-derived CDR1 and CDR2 are SGHRS and YFSETQ. The CDR3 is 15 amino acids. The CDR3 protein is CASRPRDSKNTEASF. The CDR3 DNA follows: TGCGCCAGCCGACCTCGGGACAGTAAGAACACTGAAGCTTCCTTT. The full variable domain, rest sourced from reference TRBV5-1 and TRBJ1-1, is KAGVTQTPRYLIKTRGQQVTLSCSPISGHRSVSWYQQTPGQGLQFLFEYFSETQRNKGNFPGRFSGRQFSNSRSEMNVSTLELGDSALYLCASRPRDSKNTEASFGQGTRLTVV.

The chain joins TRBV7-3 to TRBJ2-2; no firm D call. Deletions cut 5 bases from V and 5 bases from J, with 9 bases between. The length of the CDR3 is 13 residues. Germline values: CDR1 SGHTA, CDR2 FQGTGA. The CDR3 nucleotides read TGTGCCAGCAGCCCGAGAGCTACCGGGGAGCTGTTTTTT. It specifies CASSPRATGELFF.

In regard to this clonotype: A much larger clonotype is one base distant, so this may be a read error. This chain links TRBV6-2 or TRBV6-3 with TRBJ2-1; D might be TRBD2 (5 bases). This CDR3 spans 13 amino acids. V shed 6 bases and J shed 10 bases, with 16 bases lying between them. The germline CDR1 and CDR2 sequences are MNHEY and SVGEGT. This CDR3 is CASRAAAYYEQFF. The DNA of the CDR3 is TGTGCCAGCAGGGCAGCGGCGTACTACGAGCAGTTCTTC.

This clonotype came up many times. The chain uses TRBV6-5 and TRBJ1-4; D may be TRBD1 (5 bases). Between the trimmed V and J ends, which lost 0 bases and 7 bases, there was a span of 12 bases. This CDR3 comprises 15 residues. Germline loops: CDR1 MNHEY, CDR2 SVGAGI. The CDR3 coding sequence is TGTGCCAGCAGTTACTCGGGGGGGACGGGTGAAAAACTGTTTTTT. Amino acids: CASSYSGGTGEKLFF.

The table lists this clonotype with a few counts. The V call is TRBV27, the J call TRBJ1-2, with D maybe TRBD1 (6 bases). The V end lost 3 bases, the J end lost 5 bases, and 19 bases lay between the germline ends. Germline V gene sequence: CDR1 MNHEY, CDR2 SMNVEV (reference sequence). The CDR3 is 16 residues long. This CDR3 reads CASSFQPTGIIYGYTF. The CDR3 nucleotides are TGTGCCAGCAGTTTCCAGCCAACAGGGATAATTTATGGCTACACCTTC.

This clonotype was seen ten or more times. CDR3 nucleotides: TGTGCCATCAGTGAGTCGGGGACAGGGCGAGAGACCCAGTACTTC. Protein: CAISESGTGRETQYF. This rearrangement joins TRBV10-3 to TRBJ2-5; 9 bases match TRBD1. V lost 0 bases to trimming and J lost 4 bases; unmatched junction nucleotides: 3. This CDR3 is 15 amino acids long. The V gene's germline CDR1 is ENHRY and CDR2 SYGVKD.